This T cell receptor (beta chain) derives from a study of cytomegalovirus exposure and HLA in healthy donors. The donors were part of the validation cohort of 120 subjects. That cohort was separate from the first cohort, which comprised about 670 subjects. Measured with immunoSEQ multiplex PCR; TCRdb has only the in-frame clones, and not every one. The sample has roughly 300,000 clones; approximately 90% are singletons. Germline V gene sequence: CDR1 MDHEN, CDR2 SYDVKM. Trimming removed 5 bases from V and 2 bases from J, with 17 bases in between. The CDR3 spans 16 residues. The rearrangement uses TRBV28 and TRBJ2-3; the D is unclear. This clonotype was sampled from a woman aged 18-29 years in good health and CMV-seronegative. The sequenced sample was PBMCs. CDR3 amino acids: CASSTIGPPVTDTQYF. The CDR3, as DNA: TGTGCCAGCAGTACTATCGGTCCTCCAGTCACAGATACGCAGTATTTT.